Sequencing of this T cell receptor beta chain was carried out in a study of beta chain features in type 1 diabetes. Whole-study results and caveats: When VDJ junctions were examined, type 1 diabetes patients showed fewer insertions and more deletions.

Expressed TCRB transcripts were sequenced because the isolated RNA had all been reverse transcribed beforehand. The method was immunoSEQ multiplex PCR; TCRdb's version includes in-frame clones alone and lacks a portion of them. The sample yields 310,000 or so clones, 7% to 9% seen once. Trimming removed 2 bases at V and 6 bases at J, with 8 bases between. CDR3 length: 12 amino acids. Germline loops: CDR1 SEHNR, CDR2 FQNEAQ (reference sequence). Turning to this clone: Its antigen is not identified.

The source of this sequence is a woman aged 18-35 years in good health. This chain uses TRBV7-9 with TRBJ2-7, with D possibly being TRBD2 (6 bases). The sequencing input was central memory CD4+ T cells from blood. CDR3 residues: CASSLSGGEQYF. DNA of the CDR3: TGTGCCAGCAGCTTATCCGGGGGCGAGCAGTACTTC.